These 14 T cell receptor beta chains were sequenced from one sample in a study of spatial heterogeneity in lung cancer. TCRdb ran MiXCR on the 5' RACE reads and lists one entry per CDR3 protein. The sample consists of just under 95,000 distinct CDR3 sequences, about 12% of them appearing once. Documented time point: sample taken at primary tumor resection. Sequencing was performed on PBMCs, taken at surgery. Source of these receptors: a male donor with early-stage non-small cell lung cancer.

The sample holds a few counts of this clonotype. CDR3 in DNA: TGTGCCAGTAGTAGATCCGTTCGATTTGAGTCACCCCTCCACTTT. Translating it yields CASSRSVRFESPLHF. The J gene is TRBJ1-6, the V gene TRBV19; D is unresolved. CDR1 is LNHDA and CDR2 is SQIVND in the germline V gene (reference sequence). CDR3 length equals 15 residues. Trimming left V 4 bases short and J 10 bases short, with 17 bases between.

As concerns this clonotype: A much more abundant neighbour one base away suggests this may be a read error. CDR3 in amino acids: CASSPQASAETQYF. CDR3 nucleotide sequence: TGTGCCAGCAGCCCACAGGCGTCAGCCGAGACCCAGTACTTC. The chain is built from TRBV6-2 or TRBV6-3 and TRBJ2-5; D is perhaps TRBD1 (5 bases). The CDR3 is made up of 14 amino acids. Trimming cost V 6 bases and J 5 bases, with 16 bases left between them. Germline lookup yields CDR1 MNHEY and CDR2 SVGEGT.

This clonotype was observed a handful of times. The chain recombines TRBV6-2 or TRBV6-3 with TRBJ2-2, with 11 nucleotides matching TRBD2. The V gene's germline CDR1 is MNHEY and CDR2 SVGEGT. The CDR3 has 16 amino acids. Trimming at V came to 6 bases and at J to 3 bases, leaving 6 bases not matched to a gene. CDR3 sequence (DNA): TGTGCCAGCAGACAGACGGGACTAGCGGACACCGGGGAGCTGTTTTTT. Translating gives CASRQTGLADTGELFF.

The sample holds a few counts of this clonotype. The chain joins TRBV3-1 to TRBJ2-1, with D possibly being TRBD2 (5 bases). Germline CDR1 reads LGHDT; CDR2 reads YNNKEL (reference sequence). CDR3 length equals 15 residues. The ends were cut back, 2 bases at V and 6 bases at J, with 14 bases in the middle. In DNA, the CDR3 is TGTGCCAGCAGCCAACCGGGATACAAGTCCAATGAGCAGTTCTTC. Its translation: CASSQPGYKSNEQFF.

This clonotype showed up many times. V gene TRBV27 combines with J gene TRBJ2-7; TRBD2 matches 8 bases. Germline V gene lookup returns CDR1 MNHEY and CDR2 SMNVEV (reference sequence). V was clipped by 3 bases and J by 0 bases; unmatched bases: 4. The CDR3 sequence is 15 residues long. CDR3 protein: CASSFRGGVSYEQYF. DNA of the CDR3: TGTGCCAGCAGTTTTCGGGGGGGAGTCTCCTACGAGCAGTACTTC.

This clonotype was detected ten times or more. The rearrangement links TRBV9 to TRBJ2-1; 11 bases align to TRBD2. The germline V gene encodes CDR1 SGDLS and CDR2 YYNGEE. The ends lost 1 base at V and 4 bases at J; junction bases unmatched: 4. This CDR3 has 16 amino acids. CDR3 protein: CASSVYTSGRYNEQFF. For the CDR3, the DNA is TGTGCCAGCAGCGTATACACTAGCGGGAGATACAATGAGCAGTTCTTC.

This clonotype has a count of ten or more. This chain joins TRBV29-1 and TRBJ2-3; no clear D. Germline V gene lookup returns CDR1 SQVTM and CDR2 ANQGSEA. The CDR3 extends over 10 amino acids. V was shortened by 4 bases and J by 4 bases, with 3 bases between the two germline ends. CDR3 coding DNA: TGCAGCGTTGGTCCAGATACGCAGTATTTT. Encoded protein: CSVGPDTQYF.

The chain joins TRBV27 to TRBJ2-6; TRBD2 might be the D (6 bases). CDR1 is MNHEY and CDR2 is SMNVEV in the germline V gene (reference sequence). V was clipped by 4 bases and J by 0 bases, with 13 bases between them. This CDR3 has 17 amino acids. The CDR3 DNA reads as TGTGCCAGCAGTTCTGTCTGGCGGGACTCTGGGGCCAACGTCCTGACTTTC. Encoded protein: CASSSVWRDSGANVLTF.

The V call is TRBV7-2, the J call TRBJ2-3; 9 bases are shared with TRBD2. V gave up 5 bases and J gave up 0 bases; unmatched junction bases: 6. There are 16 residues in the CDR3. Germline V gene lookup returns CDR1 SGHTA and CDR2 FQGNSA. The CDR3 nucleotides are TGTGCCAGCAGCCCCCGGACTAGCGAGAGCACAGATACGCAGTATTTT. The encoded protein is CASSPRTSESTDTQYF.

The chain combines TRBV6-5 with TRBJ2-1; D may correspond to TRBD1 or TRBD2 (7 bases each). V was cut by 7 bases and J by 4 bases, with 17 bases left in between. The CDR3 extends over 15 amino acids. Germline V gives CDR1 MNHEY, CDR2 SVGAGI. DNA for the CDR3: TGTGCCAGCACTCAGGGGGGGGACCCTTACAATGAGCAGTTCTTC. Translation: CASTQGGDPYNEQFF.

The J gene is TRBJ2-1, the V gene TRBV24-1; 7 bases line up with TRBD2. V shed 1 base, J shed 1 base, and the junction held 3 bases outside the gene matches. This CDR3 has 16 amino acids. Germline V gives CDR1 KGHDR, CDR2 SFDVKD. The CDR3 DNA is TGTGCCACCAGTGATTTAGCGGGACGATCCTACAATGAGCAGTTCTTC. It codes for CATSDLAGRSYNEQFF.

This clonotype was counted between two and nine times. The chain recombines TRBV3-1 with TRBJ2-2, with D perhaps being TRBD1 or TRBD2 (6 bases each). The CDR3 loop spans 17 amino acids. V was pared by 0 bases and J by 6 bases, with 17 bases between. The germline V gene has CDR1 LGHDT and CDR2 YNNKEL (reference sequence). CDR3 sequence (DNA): TGTGCCAGCAGCCAAGACGCCCCGGGGGCATGGCCCGGGGAGCTGTTTTTT. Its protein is CASSQDAPGAWPGELFF.

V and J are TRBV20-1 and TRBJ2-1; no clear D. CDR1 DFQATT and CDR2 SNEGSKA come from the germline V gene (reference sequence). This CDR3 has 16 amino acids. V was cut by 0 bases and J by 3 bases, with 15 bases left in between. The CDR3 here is CSARDEITSFYNEQFF. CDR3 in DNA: TGCAGTGCTAGAGATGAGATTACTTCCTTCTACAATGAGCAGTTCTTC.

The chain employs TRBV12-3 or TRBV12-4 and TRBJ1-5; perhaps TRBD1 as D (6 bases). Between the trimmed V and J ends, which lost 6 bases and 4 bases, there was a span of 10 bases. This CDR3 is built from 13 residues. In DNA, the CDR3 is TGTGCCAGCAGCCCCGGACAGAATCAGCCCCAGCATTTT. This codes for CASSPGQNQPQHF.